A selection of T cell receptor beta chains follows, all from one sample in a study of shared clonotypes between healthy human individuals. The protocol was immunoSEQ multiplex PCR, while the TCRdb copy is restricted to in-frame clones and leaves out a portion. Seen here are about 2 million clones, approximately 94% observed once, and the top ten hold 0.95% to 1.5%. The sequenced sample was naive CD8+ T cells sorted from blood. Source of these receptors: a young man in good health. Each CDR3 is given with its conserved first and last residue. A D gene is named only where the DNA matches it firmly.

J gene,V gene,D gene,CDR3 length,CDR3 protein,CDR3 DNA
TRBJ1-6,TRBV12-2,-,14,CASRVKSRKRTLHF,TGTGCAAGTCGCGTAAAGTCAAGAAAACGGACCCTCCACTTT
TRBJ1-4,TRBV7-9,-,15,CASSAPAYVNEKLFF,TGTGCCAGCAGCGCCCCAGCTTACGTTAATGAAAAACTGTTTTTT
TRBJ2-7,TRBV5-6,TRBD1,13,CASSSGQGDEQYF,TGTGCCAGCAGTTCGGGACAGGGAGACGAGCAGTACTTC
TRBJ2-7,TRBV11-2,TRBD2,17,CASSFGQAGPSSYEQYF,TGTGCCAGCAGCTTCGGTCAAGCGGGGCCCTCCTCCTACGAGCAGTACTTC
TRBJ1-6,TRBV6-1,TRBD1,14,CASSRTGAYSPLHF,TGTGCCAGCAGTAGGACAGGAGCCTATTCACCCCTCCACTTT
TRBJ1-6,TRBV2,-,15,CASSDLRDGYSPLHF,TGTGCCAGCAGTGATCTCCGGGACGGCTATTCACCCCTCCACTTT
TRBJ1-1,TRBV19,-,12,CASSRDGDEAFF,TGTGCCAGTAGTAGGGACGGCGATGAAGCTTTCTTT
TRBJ2-7,TRBV19,TRBD1,14,CASSIGTGAYEQYF,TGTGCCAGTAGTATTGGGACAGGAGCCTACGAGCAGTACTTC
TRBJ1-1,TRBV15,-,13,CATNHRENTEAFF,TGTGCCACCAACCACAGGGAGAACACTGAAGCTTTCTTT
TRBJ1-2,TRBV6-5,-,13,CASSPFNVYGYTF,TGTGCCAGCAGCCCATTTAACGTTTATGGCTACACCTTC
TRBJ1-5,TRBV28,-,14,CASSAQGSNQPQHF,TGTGCCAGCAGTGCACAGGGAAGCAATCAGCCCCAGCATTTT
TRBJ1-2,TRBV28,TRBD1,14,CASKQGAGYYGYTF,TGTGCCAGTAAACAGGGGGCGGGGTACTATGGCTACACCTTC
TRBJ1-1,TRBV29-1,TRBD1,16,CSAGGTGSTVGTEAFF,TGCAGCGCGGGGGGGACAGGGTCAACCGTGGGCACTGAAGCTTTCTTT
TRBJ2-7,TRBV2,TRBD1,14,CASSTDRGHYEQYF,TGTGCCAGCAGTACCGACAGGGGACACTACGAGCAGTACTTC
TRBJ1-5,TRBV5-1,TRBD1,13,CASSGTGDQPQHF,TGCGCCAGCAGTGGGACAGGGGATCAGCCCCAGCATTTT